This T cell receptor (beta chain) was captured in a study of PD-L1 blockade in urothelial cancer. Produced via immunoSEQ multiplex PCR; TCRdb's table is partial and in-frame only. The repertoire has fewer than 50,000 clones, around nine tenths of them found once; the top ten carry roughly a quarter. Time point meaning: peripheral blood 6 weeks after treatment start. Trimming removed 7 bases at V and 10 bases at J, with 31 bases between. Germline-derived CDR1 and CDR2 are PRHDT and FYEKMQ (reference sequence). The CDR3 is 17 residues long. The starting material was PBMCs, obtained around atezolizumab (anti-PD-L1) treatment. This clonotype originated in a man between 60 and 70 years old with urothelial cancer. The chain carries TRBV13 and TRBJ1-2; weak D call: TRBD1 (5 bases). CDR3 loop: CASTEGSVTARIPFYTF. CDR3 DNA: TGTGCCAGCACTGAAGGATCGGTGACAGCCCGAATTCCATTCTACACCTTC.